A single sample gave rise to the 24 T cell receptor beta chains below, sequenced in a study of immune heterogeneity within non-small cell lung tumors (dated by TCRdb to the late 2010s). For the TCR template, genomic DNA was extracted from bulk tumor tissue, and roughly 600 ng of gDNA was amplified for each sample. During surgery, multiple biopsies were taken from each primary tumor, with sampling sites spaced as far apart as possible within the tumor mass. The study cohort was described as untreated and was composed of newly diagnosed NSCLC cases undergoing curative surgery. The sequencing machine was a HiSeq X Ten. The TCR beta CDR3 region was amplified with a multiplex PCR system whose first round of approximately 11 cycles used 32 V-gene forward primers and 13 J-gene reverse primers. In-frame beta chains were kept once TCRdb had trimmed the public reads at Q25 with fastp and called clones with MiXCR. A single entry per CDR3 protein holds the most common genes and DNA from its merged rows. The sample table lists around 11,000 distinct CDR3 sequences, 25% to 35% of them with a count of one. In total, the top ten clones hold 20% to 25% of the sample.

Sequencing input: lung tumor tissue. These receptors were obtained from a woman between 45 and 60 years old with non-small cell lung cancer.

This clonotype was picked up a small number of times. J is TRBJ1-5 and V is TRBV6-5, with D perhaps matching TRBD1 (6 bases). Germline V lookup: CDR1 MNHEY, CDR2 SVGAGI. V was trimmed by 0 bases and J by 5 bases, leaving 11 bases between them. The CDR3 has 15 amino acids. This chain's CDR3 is CASSYSAGADQPQHF. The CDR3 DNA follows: TGTGCCAGCAGTTACTCCGCAGGGGCGGATCAGCCCCAGCATTTT.

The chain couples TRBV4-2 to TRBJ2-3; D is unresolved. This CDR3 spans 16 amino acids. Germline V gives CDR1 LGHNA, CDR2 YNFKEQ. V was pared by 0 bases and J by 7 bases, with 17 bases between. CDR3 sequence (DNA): TGTGCCAGCAGCCAAGATCCCCCCCCCGTAGGGCATACGCAGTATTTT. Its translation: CASSQDPPPVGHTQYF.

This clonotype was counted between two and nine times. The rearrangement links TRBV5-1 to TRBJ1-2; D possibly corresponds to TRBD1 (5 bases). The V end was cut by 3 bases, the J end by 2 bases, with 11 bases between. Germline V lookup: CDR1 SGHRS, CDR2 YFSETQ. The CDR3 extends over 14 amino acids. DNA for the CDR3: TGCGCCAGCAGCTGGGGGGGACGGAACTATGGCTACACCTTC. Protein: CASSWGGRNYGYTF.

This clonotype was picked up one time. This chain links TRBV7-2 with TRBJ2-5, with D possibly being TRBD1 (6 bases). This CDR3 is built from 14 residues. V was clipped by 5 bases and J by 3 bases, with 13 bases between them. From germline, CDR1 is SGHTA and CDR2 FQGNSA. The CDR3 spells CASSTQGLEETQYF. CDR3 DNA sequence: TGTGCCAGCAGCACTCAGGGGCTGGAAGAGACCCAGTACTTC.

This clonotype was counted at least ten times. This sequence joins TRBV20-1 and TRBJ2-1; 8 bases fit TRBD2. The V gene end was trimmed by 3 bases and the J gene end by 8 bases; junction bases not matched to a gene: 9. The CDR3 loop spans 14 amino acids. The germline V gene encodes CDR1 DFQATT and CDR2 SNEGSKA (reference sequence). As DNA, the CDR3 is TGCAGTGCTAGGGTAACTAGCGGTCGGCATGAGCAGTTCTTC. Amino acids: CSARVTSGRHEQFF.

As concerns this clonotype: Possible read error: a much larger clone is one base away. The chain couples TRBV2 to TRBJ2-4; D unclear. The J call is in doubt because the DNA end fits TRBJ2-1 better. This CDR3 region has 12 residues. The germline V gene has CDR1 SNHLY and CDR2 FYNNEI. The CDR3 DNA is TGTGCCAGCAGTGTAAACGACAATGGGCAGTTCTTC. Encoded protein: CASSVNDNGQFF.

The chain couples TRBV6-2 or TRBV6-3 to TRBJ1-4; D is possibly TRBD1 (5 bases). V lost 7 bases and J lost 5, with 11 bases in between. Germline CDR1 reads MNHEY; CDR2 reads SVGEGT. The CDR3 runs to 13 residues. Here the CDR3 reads CASMGPWNEKLFF. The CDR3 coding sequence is TGTGCCAGCATGGGACCGTGGAATGAAAAACTGTTTTTT.

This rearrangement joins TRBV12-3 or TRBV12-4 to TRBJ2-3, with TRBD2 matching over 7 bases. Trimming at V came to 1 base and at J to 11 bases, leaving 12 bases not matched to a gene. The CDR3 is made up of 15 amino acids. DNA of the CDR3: TGTGCCAGCAGTTTAGGGGCGGGGGAGGGCGGAGTGCAGTATTTT. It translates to CASSLGAGEGGVQYF.

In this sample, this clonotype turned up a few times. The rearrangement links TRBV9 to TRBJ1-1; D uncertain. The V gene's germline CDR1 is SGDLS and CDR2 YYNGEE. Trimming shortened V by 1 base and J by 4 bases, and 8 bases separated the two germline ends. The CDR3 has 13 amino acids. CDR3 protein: CASSVREGTEAFF. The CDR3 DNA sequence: TGTGCCAGCAGCGTACGGGAGGGCACTGAAGCTTTCTTT.

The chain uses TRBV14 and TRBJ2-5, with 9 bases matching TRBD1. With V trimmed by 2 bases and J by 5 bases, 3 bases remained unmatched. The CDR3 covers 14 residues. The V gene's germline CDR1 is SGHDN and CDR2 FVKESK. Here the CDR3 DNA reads TGTGCCAGCAGCCAAAACAGGGGGCATGAGACCCAGTACTTC. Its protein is CASSQNRGHETQYF.

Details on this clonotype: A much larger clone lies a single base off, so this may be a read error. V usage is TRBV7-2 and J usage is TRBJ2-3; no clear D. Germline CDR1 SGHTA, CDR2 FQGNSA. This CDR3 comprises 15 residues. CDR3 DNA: TGTGCCAGCAGCCCGAACTACCTTAGCACAGATACGGAGTATTTT. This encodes CASSPNYLSTDTEYF.

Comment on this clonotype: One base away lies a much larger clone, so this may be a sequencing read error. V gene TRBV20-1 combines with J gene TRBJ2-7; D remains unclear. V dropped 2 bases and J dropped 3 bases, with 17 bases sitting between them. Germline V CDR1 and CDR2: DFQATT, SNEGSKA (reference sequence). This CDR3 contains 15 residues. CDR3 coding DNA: TGCAGTGCTAGAAAGGGCTTGTGTCTTGGCTACGAGCAGTACTTC. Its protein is CSARKGLCLGYEQYF.

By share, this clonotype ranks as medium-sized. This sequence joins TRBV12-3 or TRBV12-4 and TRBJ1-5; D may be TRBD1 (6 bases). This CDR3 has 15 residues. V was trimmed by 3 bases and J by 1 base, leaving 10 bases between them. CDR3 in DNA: TGTGCCAGCAGTTTGGGGGACATCAGCAATCAGCCCCAGCATTTT. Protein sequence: CASSLGDISNQPQHF.

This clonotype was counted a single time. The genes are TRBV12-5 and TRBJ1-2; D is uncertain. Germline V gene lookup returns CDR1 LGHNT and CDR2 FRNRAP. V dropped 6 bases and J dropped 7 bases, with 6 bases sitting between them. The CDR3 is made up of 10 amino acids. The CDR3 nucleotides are TGTGCTAGTGGATCCGGTGGCTACACCTTC. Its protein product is CASGSGGYTF.

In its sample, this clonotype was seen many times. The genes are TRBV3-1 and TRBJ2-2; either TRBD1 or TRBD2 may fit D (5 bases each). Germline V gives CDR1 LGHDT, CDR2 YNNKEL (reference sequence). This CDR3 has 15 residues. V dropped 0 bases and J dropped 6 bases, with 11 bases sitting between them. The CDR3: CASSQDHGGAGELFF. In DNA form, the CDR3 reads TGTGCCAGCAGCCAAGATCATGGGGGTGCCGGGGAGCTGTTTTTT.

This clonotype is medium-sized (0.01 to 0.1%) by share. For the CDR3, the DNA is TGTGCCTGGAGTCCCGGAGGGTCTGGAAACACCATATATTTT. Protein sequence: CAWSPGGSGNTIYF. V gene TRBV30 combines with J gene TRBJ1-3; D is unresolved. V was pared by 2 bases and J by 1 base, with 9 bases between. CDR1 and CDR2 (germline): GTSNPN, SVGIG (reference sequence). The length of the CDR3 is 14 residues. The entire variable domain, with the rest obtained from reference TRBV30 and TRBJ1-3, is as follows: SQTIHQWPATLVQPVGSPLSLECTVEGTSNPNLYWYRQAAGRGLQLLFYSVGIGQISSEVPQNLSASRPQDRQFILSSKKLLLSDSGFYLCAWSPGGSGNTIYFGEGSWLTVV.

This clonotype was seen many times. The CDR3 nucleotides are TGTGCCAGCAGCAGAGACAGGGGGCTTGGCTACACCTTC. This gives the protein CASSRDRGLGYTF. The chain employs TRBV7-9 and TRBJ1-2, with 10 bases identical to TRBD1. V lost 5 bases, J lost 7 bases, and 4 bases stayed unmatched. Germline values: CDR1 SEHNR, CDR2 FQNEAQ (reference sequence). The length of the CDR3 is 13 residues.

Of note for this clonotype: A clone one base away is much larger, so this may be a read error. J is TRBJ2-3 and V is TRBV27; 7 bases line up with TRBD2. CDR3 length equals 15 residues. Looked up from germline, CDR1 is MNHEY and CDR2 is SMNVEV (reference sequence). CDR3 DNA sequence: TGTTCCAGCAGTTTTTCTAGCGGTTCTGTAGATACGCAGTATTTT. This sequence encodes CSSSFSSGSVDTQYF.

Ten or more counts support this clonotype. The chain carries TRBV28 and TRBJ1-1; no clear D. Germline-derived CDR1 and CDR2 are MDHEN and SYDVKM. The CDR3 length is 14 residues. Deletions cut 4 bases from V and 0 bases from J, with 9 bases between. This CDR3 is CASSSPRVNTEAFF. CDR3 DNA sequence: TGTGCCAGCAGTTCCCCAAGAGTGAACACTGAAGCTTTCTTT.

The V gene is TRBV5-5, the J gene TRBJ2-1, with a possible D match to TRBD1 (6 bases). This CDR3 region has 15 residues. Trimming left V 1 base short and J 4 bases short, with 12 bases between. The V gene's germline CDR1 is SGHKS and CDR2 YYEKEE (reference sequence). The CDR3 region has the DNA TGTGCCAGCAGCTTGTGGACAGAATCTTACAATGAGCAGTTCTTC. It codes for CASSLWTESYNEQFF.

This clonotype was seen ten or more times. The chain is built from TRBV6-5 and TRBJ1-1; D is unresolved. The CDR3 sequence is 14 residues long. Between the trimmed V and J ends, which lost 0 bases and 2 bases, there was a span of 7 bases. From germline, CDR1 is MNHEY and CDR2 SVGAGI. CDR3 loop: CASSYSTANTEAFF. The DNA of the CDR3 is TGTGCCAGCAGTTACTCTACAGCTAACACTGAAGCTTTCTTT.

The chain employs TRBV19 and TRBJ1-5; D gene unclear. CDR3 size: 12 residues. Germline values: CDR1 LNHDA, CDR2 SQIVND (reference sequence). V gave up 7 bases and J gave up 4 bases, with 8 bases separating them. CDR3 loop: CASTPGNQPQHF. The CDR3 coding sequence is TGTGCCAGTACCCCCGGGAATCAGCCCCAGCATTTT. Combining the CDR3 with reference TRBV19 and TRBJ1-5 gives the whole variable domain DGGITQSPKYLFRKEGQNVTLSCEQNLNHDAMYWYRQDPGQGLRLIYYSQIVNDFQKGDIAEGYSVSREKKESFPLTVTSAQKNPTAFYLCASTPGNQPQHFGDGTRLSIL.

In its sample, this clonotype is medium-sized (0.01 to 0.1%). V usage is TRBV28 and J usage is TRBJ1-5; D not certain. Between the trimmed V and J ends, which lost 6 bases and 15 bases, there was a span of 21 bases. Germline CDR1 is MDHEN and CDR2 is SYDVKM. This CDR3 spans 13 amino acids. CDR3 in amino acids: CASSRPLGQPSHF. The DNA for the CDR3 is TGTGCCAGCAGCCGACCCCTAGGGCAGCCCTCGCATTTT.

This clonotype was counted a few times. CDR3 sequence (DNA): TGTGCCAGCAGTTCAGGACCCCTCCGGTACGCTTTCTTT. Its protein is CASSSGPLRYAFF. The V gene is TRBV6-1, the J gene TRBJ1-1; D not resolved. The V gene lost 5 bases and the J gene lost 11 bases, with 18 bases spanning the gap. The CDR3 loop spans 13 amino acids. Germline values: CDR1 MNHNS, CDR2 SASEGT.